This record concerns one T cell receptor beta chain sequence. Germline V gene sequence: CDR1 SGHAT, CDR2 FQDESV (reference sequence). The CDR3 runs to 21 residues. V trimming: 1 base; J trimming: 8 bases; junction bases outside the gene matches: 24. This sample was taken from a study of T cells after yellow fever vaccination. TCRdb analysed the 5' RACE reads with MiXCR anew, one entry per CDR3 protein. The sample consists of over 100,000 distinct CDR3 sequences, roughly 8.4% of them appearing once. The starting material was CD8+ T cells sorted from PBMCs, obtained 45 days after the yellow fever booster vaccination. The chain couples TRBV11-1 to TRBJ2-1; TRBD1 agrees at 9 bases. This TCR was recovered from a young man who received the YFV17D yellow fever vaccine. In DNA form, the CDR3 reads TGTGCCAGCAGCTTAGGCGTCGGGACAGGGTTATTCGTGGGACGCGACGATGAGCAGTTCTTC. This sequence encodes CASSLGVGTGLFVGRDDEQFF. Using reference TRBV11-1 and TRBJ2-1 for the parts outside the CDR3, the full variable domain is EAEVAQSPRYKITEKSQAVAFWCDPISGHATLYWYRQILGQGPELLVQFQDESVVDDSQLPKDRFSAERLKGVDSTLKIQPAELGDSAMYLCASSLGVGTGLFVGRDDEQFFGPGTRLTVL.